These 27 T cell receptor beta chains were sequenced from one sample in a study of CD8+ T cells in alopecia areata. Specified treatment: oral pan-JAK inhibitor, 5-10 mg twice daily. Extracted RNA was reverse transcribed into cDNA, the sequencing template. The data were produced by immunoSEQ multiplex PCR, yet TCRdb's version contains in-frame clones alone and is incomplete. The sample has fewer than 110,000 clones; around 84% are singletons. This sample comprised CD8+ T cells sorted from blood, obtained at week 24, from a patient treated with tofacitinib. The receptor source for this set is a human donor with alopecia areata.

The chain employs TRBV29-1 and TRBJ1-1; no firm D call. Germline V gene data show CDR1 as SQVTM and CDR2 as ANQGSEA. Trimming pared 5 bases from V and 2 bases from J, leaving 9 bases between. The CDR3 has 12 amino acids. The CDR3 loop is CSVYGLNTEAFF. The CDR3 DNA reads TGCAGCGTTTACGGACTCAACACTGAAGCTTTCTTT.

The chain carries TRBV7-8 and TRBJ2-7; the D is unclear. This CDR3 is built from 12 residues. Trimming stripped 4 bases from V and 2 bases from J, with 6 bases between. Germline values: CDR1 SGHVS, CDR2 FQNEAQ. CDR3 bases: TGTGCCAGCAGCTCCCGAGCCTACGAGCAGTACTTC. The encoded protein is CASSSRAYEQYF.

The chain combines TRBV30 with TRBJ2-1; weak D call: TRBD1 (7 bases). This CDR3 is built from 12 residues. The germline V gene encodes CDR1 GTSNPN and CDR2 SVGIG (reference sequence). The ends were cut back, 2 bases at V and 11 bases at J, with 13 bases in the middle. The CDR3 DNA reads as TGTGCCTGGAGTCCTTCAGGGGGGCAGCAGTTCTTC. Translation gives CAWSPSGGQQFF.

For the CDR3, the DNA is TGTGCCAGCAGTCCGGGATTTAGGGAGCAGTACTTC. The encoded protein is CASSPGFREQYF. V gene TRBV6-1 combines with J gene TRBJ2-7, with D tentatively TRBD2 (5 bases). The V gene lost 5 bases and the J gene lost 7 bases, with 12 bases spanning the gap. Germline V gene data show CDR1 as MNHNS and CDR2 as SASEGT. This CDR3 is 12 amino acids long.

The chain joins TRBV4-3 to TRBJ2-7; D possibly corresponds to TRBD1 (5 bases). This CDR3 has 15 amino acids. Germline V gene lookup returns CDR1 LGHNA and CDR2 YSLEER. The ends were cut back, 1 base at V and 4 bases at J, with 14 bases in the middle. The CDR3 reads CASSQGRGFAYEQYF. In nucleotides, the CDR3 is TGCGCCAGCAGCCAAGGAAGGGGTTTCGCGTACGAGCAGTACTTC.

The CDR3: CASSLVGSNEQFF. DNA for the CDR3: TGTGCCAGTAGTCTAGTGGGGAGTAATGAGCAGTTCTTC. This chain links TRBV19 with TRBJ2-1, with D possibly TRBD2 on 5 matching bases. The CDR3 length is 13 residues. Germline V gene data show CDR1 as LNHDA and CDR2 as SQIVND (reference sequence). The V and J ends lost 5 bases and 7 bases respectively, with 12 bases between them. Using reference TRBV19 and TRBJ2-1 for the parts outside the CDR3, the full variable domain is DGGITQSPKYLFRKEGQNVTLSCEQNLNHDAMYWYRQDPGQGLRLIYYSQIVNDFQKGDIAEGYSVSREKKESFPLTVTSAQKNPTAFYLCASSLVGSNEQFFGPGTRLTVL.

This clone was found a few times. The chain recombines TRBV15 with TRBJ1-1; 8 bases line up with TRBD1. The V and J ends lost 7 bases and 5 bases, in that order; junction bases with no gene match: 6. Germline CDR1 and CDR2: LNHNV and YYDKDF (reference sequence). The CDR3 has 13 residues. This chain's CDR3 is CATTDRAGTEAFF. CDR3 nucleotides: TGTGCCACCACGGACAGGGCGGGGACTGAAGCTTTCTTT. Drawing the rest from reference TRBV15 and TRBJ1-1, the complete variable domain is DAMVIQNPRYQVTQFGKPVTLSCSQTLNHNVMYWYQQKSSQAPKLLFHYYDKDFNNEADTPDNFQSRRPNTSFCFLDIRSPGLGDTAMYLCATTDRAGTEAFFGQGTRLTVV.

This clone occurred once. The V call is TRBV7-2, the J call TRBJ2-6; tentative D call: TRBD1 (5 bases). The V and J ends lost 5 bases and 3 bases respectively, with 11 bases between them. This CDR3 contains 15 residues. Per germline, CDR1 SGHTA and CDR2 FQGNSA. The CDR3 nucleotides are TGTGCCAGCAGCAAACTAAGGGGTGGGGCCAACGTCCTGACTTTC. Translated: CASSKLRGGANVLTF.

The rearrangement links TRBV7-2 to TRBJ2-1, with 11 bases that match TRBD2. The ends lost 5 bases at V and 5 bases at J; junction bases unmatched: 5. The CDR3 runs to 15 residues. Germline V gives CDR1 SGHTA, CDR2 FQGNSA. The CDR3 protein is CASSMLAGGNNEQFF. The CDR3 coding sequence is TGTGCCAGCAGCATGCTAGCGGGGGGCAACAATGAGCAGTTCTTC.

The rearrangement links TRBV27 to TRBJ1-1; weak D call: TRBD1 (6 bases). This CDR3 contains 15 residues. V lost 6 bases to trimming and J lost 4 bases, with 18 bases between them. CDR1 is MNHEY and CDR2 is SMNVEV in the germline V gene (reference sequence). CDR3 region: CASRIGGGGGTEAFF. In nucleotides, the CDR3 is TGTGCCAGCAGGATAGGGGGGGGCGGAGGCACTGAAGCTTTCTTT.

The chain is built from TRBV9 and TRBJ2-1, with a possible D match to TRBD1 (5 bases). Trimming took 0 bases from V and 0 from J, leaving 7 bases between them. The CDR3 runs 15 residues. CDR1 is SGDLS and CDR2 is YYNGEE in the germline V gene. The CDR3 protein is CASSVEGISYNEQFF. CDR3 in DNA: TGTGCCAGCAGCGTAGAGGGGATCTCCTACAATGAGCAGTTCTTC. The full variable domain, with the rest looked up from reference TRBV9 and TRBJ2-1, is DSGVTQTPKHLITATGQRVTLRCSPRSGDLSVYWYQQSLDQGLQFLIQYYNGEERAKGNILERFSAQQFPDLHSELNLSSLELGDSALYFCASSVEGISYNEQFFGPGTRLTVL.

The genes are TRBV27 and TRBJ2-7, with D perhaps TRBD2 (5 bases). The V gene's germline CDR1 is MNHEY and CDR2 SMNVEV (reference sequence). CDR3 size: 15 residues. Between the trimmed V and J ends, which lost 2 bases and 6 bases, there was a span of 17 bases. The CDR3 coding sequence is TGTGCCAGCAGTTTAACAAAAACACTAGGCTCCGAGCAGTACTTC. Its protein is CASSLTKTLGSEQYF.

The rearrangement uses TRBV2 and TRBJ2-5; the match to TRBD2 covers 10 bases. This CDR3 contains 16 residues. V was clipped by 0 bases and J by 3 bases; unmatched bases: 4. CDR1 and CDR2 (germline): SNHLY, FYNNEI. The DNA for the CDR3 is TGTGCCAGCAGTGAAGCGGCCAGCGGGAGGGAAGAGACCCAGTACTTC. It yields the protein CASSEAASGREETQYF.

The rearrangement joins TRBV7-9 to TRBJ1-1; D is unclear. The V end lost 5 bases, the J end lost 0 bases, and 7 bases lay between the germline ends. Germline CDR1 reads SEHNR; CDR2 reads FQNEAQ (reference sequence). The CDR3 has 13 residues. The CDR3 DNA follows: TGTGCCAGCAGCATCACTATGAACACTGAAGCTTTCTTT. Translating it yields CASSITMNTEAFF.

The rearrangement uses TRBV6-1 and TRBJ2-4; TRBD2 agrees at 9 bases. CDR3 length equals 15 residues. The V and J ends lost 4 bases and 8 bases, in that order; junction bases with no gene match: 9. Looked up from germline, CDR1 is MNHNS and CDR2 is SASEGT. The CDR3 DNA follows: TGTGCCAGCAGTGGTAGCGGGGGCCCGGGAGACATTCAGTACTTC. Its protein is CASSGSGGPGDIQYF.

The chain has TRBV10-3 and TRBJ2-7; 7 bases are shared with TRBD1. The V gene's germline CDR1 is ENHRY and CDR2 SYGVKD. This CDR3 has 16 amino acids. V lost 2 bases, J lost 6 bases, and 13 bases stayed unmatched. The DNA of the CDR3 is TGTGCCATCAGTGAGACAACCGGGACAGCCACCCTCGAGCAGTACTTC. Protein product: CAISETTGTATLEQYF.

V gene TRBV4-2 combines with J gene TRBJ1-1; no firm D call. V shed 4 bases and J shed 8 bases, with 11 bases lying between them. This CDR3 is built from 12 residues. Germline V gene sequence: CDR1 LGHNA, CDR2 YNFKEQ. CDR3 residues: CASSRTGSEAFF. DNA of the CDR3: TGTGCCAGCAGCCGTACCGGGTCAGAAGCTTTCTTT.

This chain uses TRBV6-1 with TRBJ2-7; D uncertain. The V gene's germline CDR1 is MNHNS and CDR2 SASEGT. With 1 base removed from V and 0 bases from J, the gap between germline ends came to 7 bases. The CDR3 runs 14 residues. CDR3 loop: CASSEGRSSYEQYF. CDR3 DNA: TGTGCCAGCAGTGAAGGACGGAGCTCCTACGAGCAGTACTTC.

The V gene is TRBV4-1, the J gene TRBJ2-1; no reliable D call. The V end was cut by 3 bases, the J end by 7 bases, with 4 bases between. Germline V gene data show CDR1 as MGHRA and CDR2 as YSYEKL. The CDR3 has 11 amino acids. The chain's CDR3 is CASSQWNEQFF. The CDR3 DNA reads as TGCGCCAGCAGCCAGTGGAATGAGCAGTTCTTC.

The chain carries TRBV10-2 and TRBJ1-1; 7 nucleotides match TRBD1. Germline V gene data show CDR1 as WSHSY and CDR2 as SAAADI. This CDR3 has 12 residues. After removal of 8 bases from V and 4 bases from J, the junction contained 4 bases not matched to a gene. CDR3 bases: TGCGCCAGCGGGACAGACGTCACTGAAGCTTTCTTT. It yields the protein CASGTDVTEAFF.

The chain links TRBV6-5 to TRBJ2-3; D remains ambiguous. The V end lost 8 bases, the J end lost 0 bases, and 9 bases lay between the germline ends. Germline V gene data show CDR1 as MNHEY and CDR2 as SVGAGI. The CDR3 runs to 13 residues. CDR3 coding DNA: TGTGCCAGCTCTAAGCCTAGCACAGATACGCAGTATTTT. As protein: CASSKPSTDTQYF.

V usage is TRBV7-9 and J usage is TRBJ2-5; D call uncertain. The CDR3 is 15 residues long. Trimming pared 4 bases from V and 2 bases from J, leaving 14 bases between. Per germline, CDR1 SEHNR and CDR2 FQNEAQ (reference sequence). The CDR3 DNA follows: TGTGCCAGCAGCTCATTCGCGACTGTTCAAGAGACCCAGTACTTC. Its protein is CASSSFATVQETQYF.

The CDR3 loop reads CASSWVGTSGGNEQFF. The CDR3 region has the DNA TGTGCCAGCAGCTGGGTAGGGACTAGCGGGGGTAATGAGCAGTTCTTC. The rearrangement joins TRBV5-4 to TRBJ2-1; the match to TRBD2 covers 14 bases. Trimming cost V 3 bases and J 7 bases; bases outside gene matches: 6. The CDR3 is 16 amino acids. The germline V gene has CDR1 SGHNT and CDR2 YYREEE (reference sequence).

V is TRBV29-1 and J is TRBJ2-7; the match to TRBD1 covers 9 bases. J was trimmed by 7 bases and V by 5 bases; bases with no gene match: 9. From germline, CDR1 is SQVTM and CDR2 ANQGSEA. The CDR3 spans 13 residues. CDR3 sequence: CSVRRDRASEQYF. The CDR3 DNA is TGCAGCGTTCGTCGGGACAGGGCGAGTGAGCAGTACTTC.

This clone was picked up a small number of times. CDR3 coding DNA: TGTGCCAGCAGCTCCTATACCGGACAGAAAGAGACCCAGTACTTC. Protein sequence: CASSSYTGQKETQYF. The chain recombines TRBV5-4 with TRBJ2-5; D is possibly TRBD1 (6 bases). V was shortened by 3 bases and J by 3 bases, with 15 bases between the two germline ends. Germline-derived CDR1 and CDR2 are SGHNT and YYREEE (reference sequence). CDR3 length equals 15 residues.

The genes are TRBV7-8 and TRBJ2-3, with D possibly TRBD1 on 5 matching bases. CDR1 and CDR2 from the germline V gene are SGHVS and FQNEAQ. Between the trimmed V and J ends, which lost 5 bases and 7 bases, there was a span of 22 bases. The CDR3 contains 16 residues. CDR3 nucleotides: TGTGCCAGCAGCCCTCCTTTGGATGGGGCCTCTTATACGCAGTATTTT. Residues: CASSPPLDGASYTQYF. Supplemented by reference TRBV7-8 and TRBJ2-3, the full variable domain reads GAGVSQSPRYKVAKRGQDVALRCDPISGHVSLFWYQQALGQGPEFLTYFQNEAQLDKSGLPSDRFFAERPEGSVSTLKIQRTQQEDSAVYLCASSPPLDGASYTQYFGPGTRLTVL.

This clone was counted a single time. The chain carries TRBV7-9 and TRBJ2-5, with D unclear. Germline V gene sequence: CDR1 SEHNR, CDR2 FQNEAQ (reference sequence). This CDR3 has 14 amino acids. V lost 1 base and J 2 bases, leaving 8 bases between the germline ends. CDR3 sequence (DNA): TGTGCCAGCAGCTTAGACACACAGCAAGAGACCCAGTACTTC. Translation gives CASSLDTQQETQYF.